Listed here are 19 T cell receptor beta chains from one sample, sequenced in a study of monozygotic twins with inflammatory bowel disease. With the 5' RACE reads reprocessed, TCRdb shows one record per CDR3 protein and no DNA. The table lists 300,000 to 350,000 distinct CDR3 sequences. What was sequenced was blood. Receptors were obtained from a human donor with ulcerative colitis or Crohn's disease, or a healthy co-twin of an affected twin (not recorded which).

The chain employs TRBV20-1 and TRBJ2-7; without DNA, the TCRdb call of TRBD2 cannot be checked. The germline V gene encodes CDR1 DFQATT and CDR2 SNEGSKA (reference sequence). The CDR3 spans 14 residues. This CDR3 is CSAHPGSGIFEQYF.

The gene calls are TRBV5-1 and TRBJ2-1; there is no DNA to check the TCRdb D call of TRBD2. Germline assignment: CDR1 SGHRS and CDR2 YFSETQ. The CDR3 spans 14 residues. This CDR3 is CASSFSSSGEEQFF.

This rearrangement joins TRBV20-1 to TRBJ1-2; TCRdb designates TRBD1, a call that cannot be tested without DNA. The CDR3 contains 13 residues. CDR1 and CDR2 (germline): DFQATT, SNEGSKA (reference sequence). This CDR3 reads CSASGGLGYGYTF.

The chain carries TRBV5-1 and TRBJ2-7; TCRdb's D gene call, TRBD1, goes unchecked for lack of DNA. Per the germline V gene, CDR1 is SGHRS and CDR2 is YFSETQ. This CDR3 region has 15 residues. CDR3 protein: CASTHPGGVHTEQYF. The full variable domain, its missing parts supplied by reference TRBV5-1 and TRBJ2-7, is KAGVTQTPRYLIKTRGQQVTLSCSPISGHRSVSWYQQTPGQGLQFLFEYFSETQRNKGNFPGRFSGRQFSNSRSEMNVSTLELGDSALYLCASTHPGGVHTEQYFGPGTRLTVT.

The V call is TRBV5-1, the J call TRBJ2-7; without DNA, the TCRdb call of TRBD2 cannot be checked. Germline lookup yields CDR1 SGHRS and CDR2 YFSETQ. The CDR3 is 16 amino acids. CDR3 region: CASSGKTGLAIYEQYF.

This rearrangement joins TRBV28 to TRBJ2-2; TCRdb designates TRBD1, a call that cannot be tested without DNA. The CDR3 spans 15 residues. Per germline, CDR1 MDHEN and CDR2 SYDVKM. The CDR3 is CASSLGTGDTGELFF.

V usage is TRBV10-3 and J usage is TRBJ2-1. The CDR3 sequence is 14 residues long. Looked up from germline, CDR1 is ENHRY and CDR2 is SYGVKD. CDR3 residues: CAISEPILYNEQFF.

J is TRBJ2-1 and V is TRBV6-1; TCRdb's D call, TRBD2, is unchecked because there is no DNA. This CDR3 is 12 amino acids long. The germline CDR1 and CDR2 sequences are MNHNS and SASEGT. The CDR3 here is CATSGGDNEQFF.

The chain links TRBV6-5 to TRBJ2-1; lacking DNA, the TRBD1 call made by TCRdb goes unchecked. The CDR3 is 15 residues long. Per germline, CDR1 MNHEY and CDR2 SVGAGI. CDR3 loop: CASSFLGTGDNEQFF.

This chain joins TRBV5-1 and TRBJ1-2. The germline CDR1 and CDR2 sequences are SGHRS and YFSETQ. The CDR3 contains 16 residues. The CDR3 loop reads CASSFGRHTYYYGYTF. Supplemented by reference TRBV5-1 and TRBJ1-2, the full variable domain reads KAGVTQTPRYLIKTRGQQVTLSCSPISGHRSVSWYQQTPGQGLQFLFEYFSETQRNKGNFPGRFSGRQFSNSRSEMNVSTLELGDSALYLCASSFGRHTYYYGYTFGSGTRLTVV.

V gene TRBV4-2 combines with J gene TRBJ2-5; TCRdb's assignment of TRBD1 cannot be checked, as there is no DNA. Germline V CDR1 and CDR2: LGHNA, YNFKEQ. The CDR3 spans 15 residues. CDR3 residues: CASSQVMRERETQYF.

The genes are TRBV6-5 and TRBJ1-6; TCRdb indicates TRBD1, and absent DNA this call remains unverified. This CDR3 is 15 amino acids long. The germline gives CDR1 MNHEY, CDR2 SVGAGI. The chain's CDR3 is CASSYDRGGVSPLHF.

The rearrangement uses TRBV20-1 and TRBJ2-1; TCRdb indicates TRBD2, and absent DNA this call remains unverified. Germline lookup yields CDR1 DFQATT and CDR2 SNEGSKA (reference sequence). The CDR3 is 16 amino acids. This chain's CDR3 is CSAIKMTSGIYNEQFF.

This chain uses TRBV30 with TRBJ1-3. The CDR3 has 13 residues. Per germline, CDR1 GTSNPN and CDR2 SVGIG (reference sequence). The chain's CDR3 is CAWSVSSGNTIYF.

V gene TRBV4-1 combines with J gene TRBJ2-3; TCRdb selects TRBD2, and the lack of DNA leaves this call unchecked. The CDR3 sequence is 16 residues long. Germline V gene lookup returns CDR1 MGHRA and CDR2 YSYEKL. The CDR3 sequence is CASSQEGLAGTDTQYF.

This chain uses TRBV19 with TRBJ2-2; TCRdb returns TRBD2, unconfirmable since there is no DNA. The CDR3 covers 14 residues. Germline CDR1 reads LNHDA; CDR2 reads SQIVND (reference sequence). The CDR3: CASRLAEGTGELFF.

The chain is built from TRBV6-1 and TRBJ2-7; TCRdb designates TRBD1, a call that cannot be tested without DNA. This CDR3 has 14 residues. Germline-derived CDR1 and CDR2 are MNHNS and SASEGT. CDR3 region: CARDPGRFSYEQYF.

This chain connects TRBV20-1 to TRBJ2-6; there is no DNA to check the TCRdb D call of TRBD1. The CDR3 runs to 16 residues. CDR1 and CDR2 (germline): DFQATT, SNEGSKA (reference sequence). The CDR3 loop reads CSAVDRVGAGTNVLTF.

The chain's CDR3 is CASSSRDKNFYGYTF. This chain connects TRBV19 to TRBJ1-2; TCRdb gives TRBD1 as the D gene, but with no DNA this cannot be confirmed. The CDR3 is made up of 15 amino acids. Germline V gives CDR1 LNHDA, CDR2 SQIVND (reference sequence).